This TCR beta chain was sequenced during a study of shared clonotypes between healthy human individuals. Study conclusions and caveats: When naive CD4 clonotypes were compared across a handful of donors, about 4.8% were shared. The study sampled only blood, and tissue repertoires likely differ. In having few donors, the study represented limited genetic and exposure-history diversity.

Sequencing used immunoSEQ multiplex PCR; TCRdb keeps in-frame clones, though not all of them. The table has about 2.4 million clones, approximately 94% seen once. The V gene lost 3 bases and the J gene lost 0 bases, with 8 bases spanning the gap. There are 15 residues in the CDR3. The germline gives CDR1 LGHNA, CDR2 YSLEER. Recent acute infections and vaccinations were absent in the healthy HIV-negative adult donors. Points on this clone: The antigen is not known.

What was sequenced was naive CD4+ T cells sorted from blood. Subset: CD45RA+ positively selected. The V gene is TRBV4-3, the J gene TRBJ2-2, with a possible D match to TRBD2 (6 bases). This receptor was obtained from a man younger than 35 in good health. This CDR3 reads CASSQGGPNTGELFF. The CDR3, as DNA: TGCGCCAGCAGCCAGGGGGGACCGAACACCGGGGAGCTGTTTTTT.